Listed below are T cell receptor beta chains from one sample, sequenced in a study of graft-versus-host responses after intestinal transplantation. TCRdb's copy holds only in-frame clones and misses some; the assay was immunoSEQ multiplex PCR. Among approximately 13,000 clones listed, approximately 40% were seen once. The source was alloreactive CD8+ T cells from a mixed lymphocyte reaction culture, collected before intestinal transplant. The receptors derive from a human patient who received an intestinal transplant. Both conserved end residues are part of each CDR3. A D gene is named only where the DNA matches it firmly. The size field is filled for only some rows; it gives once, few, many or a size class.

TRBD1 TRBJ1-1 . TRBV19 CASSGGADTEAFF TGTGCCAGCTCAGGGGGCGCGGACACTGAAGCTTTCTTT
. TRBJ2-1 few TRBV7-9 CASTPVYGGYNEQFF TGTGCCAGCACCCCGGTATACGGGGGTTACAATGAGCAGTTCTTC
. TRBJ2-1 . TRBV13 CASSLEVNEQFF TGTGCCAGCAGCTTAGAGGTCAATGAGCAGTTCTTC
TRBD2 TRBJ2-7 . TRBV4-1 CASSQVSGGASYEQYF TGCGCCAGCAGCCAAGTCAGCGGGGGTGCCTCCTACGAGCAGTACTTC
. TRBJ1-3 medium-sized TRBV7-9 CASSLRGRGKGNTIYF TGTGCCAGCAGCTTAAGGGGCAGGGGCAAAGGAAACACCATATATTTT
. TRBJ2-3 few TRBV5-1 CASSLVLAPSTDTQYF TGCGCCAGCAGCTTGGTTCTAGCGCCTAGCACAGATACGCAGTATTTT
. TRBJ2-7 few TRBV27 CASSSGINSEQYF TGTGCCAGCAGTTCAGGGATTAACTCCGAGCAGTACTTC
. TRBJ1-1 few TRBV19 CASSNGSTEAFF TGTGCCAGTAGTAATGGCAGCACTGAAGCTTTCTTT
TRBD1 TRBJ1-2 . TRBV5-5 CASSDLRGHGYTF TGTGCCAGCAGCGACCTCAGGGGGCACGGCTACACCTTC
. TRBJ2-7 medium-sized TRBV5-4 CASSLVSRPYEQYF TGTGCCAGCAGCTTGGTCAGTAGGCCCTACGAGCAGTACTTC
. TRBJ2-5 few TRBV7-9 CASSLPSFQETQYF TGTGCCAGCAGCTTACCTAGTTTCCAAGAGACCCAGTACTTC
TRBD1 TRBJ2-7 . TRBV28 CASSKTHPDYGTGFFCEQYF TGTGCCAGCAGCAAGACCCACCCAGATTACGGGACAGGGTTTTTCTGCGAGCAGTACTTC
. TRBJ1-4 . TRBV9 CASSVAGRTSSEKLFF TGTGCCAGCAGCGTAGCCGGGAGAACATCTTCTGAAAAACTGTTTTTT
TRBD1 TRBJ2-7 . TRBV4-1 CASSLRQGVRYEQYF TGCGCCAGCAGCCTCAGACAGGGAGTAAGGTACGAGCAGTACTTC
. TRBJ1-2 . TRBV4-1 CASRPRFIGARNYGYTF TGCGCCAGCAGGCCCAGGTTTATTGGGGCGCGAAACTATGGCTACACCTTC
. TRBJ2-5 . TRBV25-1 CASSEYRAAQETQYF TGTGCCAGCAGTGAATATAGGGCAGCACAAGAGACCCAGTACTTC
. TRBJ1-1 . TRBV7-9 CASSWRANTEAFF TGTGCCAGCAGTTGGCGGGCGAACACTGAAGCTTTCTTT
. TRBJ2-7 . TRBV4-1 CASSQVTGSTYEQYF TGCGCCAGCAGCCAAGTAACAGGGTCGACCTACGAGCAGTACTTC
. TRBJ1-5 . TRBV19 CASSPDTNQPQHF TGTGCCAGTAGTCCGGACACAAATCAGCCCCAGCATTTT
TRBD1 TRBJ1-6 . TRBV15 CATSRDKGQGSTYNSPLHF TGTGCCACCAGCAGAGATAAGGGACAGGGGAGCACCTATAATTCACCCCTCCACTTT
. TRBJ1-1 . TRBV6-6 CASITGAEAFF TGTGCCAGCATCACCGGGGCTGAAGCTTTCTTT
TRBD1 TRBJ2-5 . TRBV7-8 CASSLIKDGQGVFSQYF TGTGCCAGCAGCTTAATCAAGGACGGGCAGGGGGTTTTTTCCCAGTACTTC
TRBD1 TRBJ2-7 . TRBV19 CASSVTGTGGYEQYF TGTGCCAGTAGTGTCACCGGGACAGGGGGCTACGAGCAGTACTTC
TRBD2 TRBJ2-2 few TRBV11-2 CASSLLAGGPGGELFF TGTGCCAGCAGCTTATTAGCGGGGGGGCCCGGCGGGGAGCTGTTTTTT
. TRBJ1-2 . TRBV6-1 CASIDMAGFNYGYTF TGTGCCAGCATCGACATGGCGGGCTTCAACTATGGCTACACCTTC
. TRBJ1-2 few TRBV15 CATSRDRGVSYGYTF TGTGCCACCAGCAGAGATCGAGGGGTCAGCTATGGCTACACCTTC
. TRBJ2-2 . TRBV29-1 CSVGLVYTGELFF TGCAGCGTTGGTCTAGTATACACCGGGGAGCTGTTTTTT
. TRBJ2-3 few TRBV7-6 CASSLGGNTDTQYF TGTGCCAGCAGCTTGGGGGGTAACACAGATACGCAGTATTTT
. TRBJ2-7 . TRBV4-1 CASSQGPRAYEQYF TGCGCCAGCAGCCAAGGGCCGCGAGCCTACGAGCAGTACTTC
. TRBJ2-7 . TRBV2 CASSEGSLGYEQYF TGTGCCAGCAGTGAAGGGTCCTTGGGCTACGAGCAGTACTTC
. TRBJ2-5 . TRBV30 CAWSVMVGEETQYF TGTGCCTGGAGCGTGATGGTAGGGGAAGAGACCCAGTACTTC
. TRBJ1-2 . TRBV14 CASSQRGGGEGKYGYTF TGTGCCAGCAGCCAAAGAGGAGGGGGTGAGGGAAAATATGGCTACACCTTC
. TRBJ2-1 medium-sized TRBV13 CASSSLEGGGNEQFF TGTGCCAGCAGCTCATTAGAGGGAGGGGGGAATGAGCAGTTCTTC
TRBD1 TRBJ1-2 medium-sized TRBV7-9 CASSPKGSEGAAYGYTF TGTGCCAGCAGCCCCAAAGGGTCGGAGGGGGCTGCCTATGGCTACACCTTC
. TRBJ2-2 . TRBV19 CASSSSLAPTGELFF TGTGCCAGTAGTTCCTCGCTTGCCCCGACCGGGGAGCTGTTTTTT
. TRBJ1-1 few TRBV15 CATSRERTGNTEAFF TGTGCCACCAGCAGAGAGAGGACGGGGAACACTGAAGCTTTCTTT
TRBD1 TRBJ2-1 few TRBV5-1 CASSNRDSSYNEQFF TGCGCCAGCAGCAACCGGGACAGTAGCTACAATGAGCAGTTCTTC
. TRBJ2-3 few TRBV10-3 CAISEYSDTQYF TGTGCCATCAGTGAGTATTCAGATACGCAGTATTTT
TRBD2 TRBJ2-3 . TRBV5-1 CASSPGETSGGTDTQYF TGCGCCAGCAGCCCGGGGGAGACTAGCGGGGGCACAGATACGCAGTATTTT
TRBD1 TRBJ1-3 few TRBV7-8 CASSLWGQGNTIYF TGTGCCAGCAGCTTATGGGGACAGGGAAACACCATATATTTT
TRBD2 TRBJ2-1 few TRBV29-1 CSTQGSSGGAVYNEQFF TGCAGCACCCAAGGTAGTAGCGGGGGGGCCGTATACAATGAGCAGTTCTTC
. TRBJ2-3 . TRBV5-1 CASSLFGPDSDTQYF TGCGCCAGCAGCTTGTTTGGACCTGACTCTGATACGCAGTATTTT
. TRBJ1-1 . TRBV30 CAWSVVRVTEAFF TGTGCCTGGAGTGTGGTAAGGGTCACTGAAGCTTTCTTT
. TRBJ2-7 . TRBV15 CATGGTAAYEQYF TGTGCCACCGGCGGGACAGCAGCCTACGAGCAGTACTTC
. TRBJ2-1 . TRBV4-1 CASSQVVQGSSYNEQFF TGCGCCAGCAGCCAAGTGGTTCAGGGGAGCTCCTACAATGAGCAGTTCTTC
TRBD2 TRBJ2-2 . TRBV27 CASSFLAGLTNTGELFF TGTGCCAGCAGTTTCCTAGCGGGGCTTACGAACACCGGGGAGCTGTTTTTT
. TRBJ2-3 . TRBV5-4 CASSWVLDDTQYF TGTGCCAGCAGCTGGGTCTTGGACGATACGCAGTATTTT
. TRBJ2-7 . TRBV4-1 CASSQADTYAWEQYF TGCGCCAGCAGCCAAGCCGACACTTACGCGTGGGAGCAGTACTTC
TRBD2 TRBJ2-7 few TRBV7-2 CASSLGLAGGQTYEQYF TGTGCCAGCAGCCTGGGACTAGCGGGGGGGCAGACCTACGAGCAGTACTTC
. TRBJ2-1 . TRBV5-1 CASSSPLDSKYNEQFF TGCGCCAGCAGCTCGCCCCTGGACAGTAAATACAATGAGCAGTTCTTC
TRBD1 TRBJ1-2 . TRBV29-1 CSVGGQGGYGYTF TGCAGCGTCGGCGGACAGGGAGGATATGGCTACACCTTC
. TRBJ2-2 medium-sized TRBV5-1 CASSLGTTNTGELFF TGCGCCAGCAGCTTGGGCACAACGAACACCGGGGAGCTGTTTTTT
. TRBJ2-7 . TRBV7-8 CASSSGGREQYF TGTGCCAGCAGCTCGGGGGGCCGCGAACAGTACTTC
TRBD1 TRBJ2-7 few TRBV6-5 CASSDRAPYEQYF TGTGCCAGCAGCGACAGGGCCCCCTACGAGCAGTACTTC
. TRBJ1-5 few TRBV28 CASSLSRVDSNQPQHF TGTGCCAGCAGTTTATCGAGGGTAGATAGCAATCAGCCCCAGCATTTT
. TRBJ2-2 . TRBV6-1 CASSAWQNTGELFF TGTGCCAGCAGTGCCTGGCAGAACACCGGGGAGCTGTTTTTT
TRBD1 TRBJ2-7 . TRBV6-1 CASSGGYEQYF TGTGCCAGTTCAGGGGGCTACGAGCAGTACTTC